The clone carrying this T cell receptor (beta chain) occurred a few times. This sample is drawn from a study of T cells in Graves' hyperthyroidism and ophthalmopathy. The investigators amplified TCR beta CDR3 regions from RNA transcripts. First-round RT-PCR targeting the TCR CDR3 was performed with the HTBI primer set. TCRdb re-analysed the multiplex PCR reads in MiXCR, keeping a single row per CDR3 protein. Among more than 500,000 distinct CDR3 sequences listed, about 45% were seen once. This CDR3 region has 11 residues. Trimming took off 2 bases at V and 7 bases at J, with 3 bases between the two ends. The germline V gene encodes CDR1 ENHRY and CDR2 SYGVKD.

What was sequenced was peripheral blood or thyroid tissue (not recorded which). The sequence came from an adult woman with Graves' disease, either hyperthyroidism or ophthalmopathy (not recorded which). This chain joins TRBV10-3 and TRBJ2-1; D gene ambiguous. This CDR3 reads CAISEVNEQFF. CDR3 DNA: TGTGCCATCAGTGAGGTTAATGAGCAGTTCTTC.